The sequence of this T cell receptor (beta chain) was determined in a study of blood T cell repertoires in COVID-19. Repertoires were generated with immunoSEQ multiplex PCR, while TCRdb's copy carries only in-frame clones and drops some. The table records approximately 280,000 clones, approximately 81% of them present only once. CDR1 and CDR2 (germline): SNHLY, FYNNEI. The CDR3 extends over 19 amino acids. With V trimmed by 4 bases and J by 0 bases, 17 bases remained unmatched. Participant age was roughly 18 to 89 years, and participants resided in approximately 24 US areas. Membership in each cohort depended on participant-reported clinical history.

The sample consisted of PBMCs or T cells enriched from blood (not recorded which). The TCR sequence derives from a woman aged 45-65 years who had recovered from COVID-19. The chain employs TRBV2 and TRBJ1-1, with TRBD1 matching over 7 bases. This CDR3 reads CASSGYLGTERFLNTEAFF. The CDR3 region has the DNA TGTGCCAGCAGTGGCTACCTAGGGACAGAGCGCTTCTTGAACACTGAAGCTTTCTTT.